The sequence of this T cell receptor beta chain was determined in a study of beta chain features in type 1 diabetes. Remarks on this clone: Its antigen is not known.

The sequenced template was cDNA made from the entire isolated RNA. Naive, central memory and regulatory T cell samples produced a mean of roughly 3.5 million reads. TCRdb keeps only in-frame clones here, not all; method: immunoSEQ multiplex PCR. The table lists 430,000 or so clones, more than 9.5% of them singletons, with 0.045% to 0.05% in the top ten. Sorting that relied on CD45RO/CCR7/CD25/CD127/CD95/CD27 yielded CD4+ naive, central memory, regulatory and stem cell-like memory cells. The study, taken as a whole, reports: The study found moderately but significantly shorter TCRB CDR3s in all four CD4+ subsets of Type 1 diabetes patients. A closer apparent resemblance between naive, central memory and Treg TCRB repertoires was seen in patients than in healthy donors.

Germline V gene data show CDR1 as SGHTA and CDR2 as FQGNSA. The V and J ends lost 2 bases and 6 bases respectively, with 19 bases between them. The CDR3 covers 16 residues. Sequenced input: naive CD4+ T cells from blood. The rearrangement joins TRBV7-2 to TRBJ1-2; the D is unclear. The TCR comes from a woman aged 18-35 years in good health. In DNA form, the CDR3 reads TGTGCCAGCAGCTTATTCTTGAACAGAAACGATAATGGCTACACCTTC. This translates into CASSLFLNRNDNGYTF.